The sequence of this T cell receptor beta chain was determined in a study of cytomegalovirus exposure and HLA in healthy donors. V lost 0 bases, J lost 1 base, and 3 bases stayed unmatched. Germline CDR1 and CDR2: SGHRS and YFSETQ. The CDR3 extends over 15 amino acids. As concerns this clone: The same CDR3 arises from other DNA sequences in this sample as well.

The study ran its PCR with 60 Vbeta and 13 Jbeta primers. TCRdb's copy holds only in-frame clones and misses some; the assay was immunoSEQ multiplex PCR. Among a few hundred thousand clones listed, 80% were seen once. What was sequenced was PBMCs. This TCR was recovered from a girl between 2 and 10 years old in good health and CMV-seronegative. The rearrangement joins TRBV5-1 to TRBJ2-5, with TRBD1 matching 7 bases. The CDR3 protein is CASSLGQGSQETQYF. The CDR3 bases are TGCGCCAGCAGCTTGGGACAGGGTTCCCAAGAGACCCAGTACTTC.